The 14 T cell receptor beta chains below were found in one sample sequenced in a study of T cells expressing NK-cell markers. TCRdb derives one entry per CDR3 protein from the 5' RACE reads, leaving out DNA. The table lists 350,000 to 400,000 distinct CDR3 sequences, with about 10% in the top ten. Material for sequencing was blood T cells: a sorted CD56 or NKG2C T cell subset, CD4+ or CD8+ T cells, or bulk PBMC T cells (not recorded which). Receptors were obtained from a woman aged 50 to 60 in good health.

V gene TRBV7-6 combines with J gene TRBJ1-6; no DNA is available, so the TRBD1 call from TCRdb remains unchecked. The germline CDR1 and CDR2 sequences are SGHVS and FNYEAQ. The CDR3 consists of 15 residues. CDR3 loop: CASSWGVSYNSPLHF.

CDR3 amino acids: CASSLFHYRDNQPQHF. The chain uses TRBV7-2 and TRBJ1-5; lacking DNA, the TRBD1 call made by TCRdb goes unchecked. The CDR3 has 16 residues. Germline-derived CDR1 and CDR2 are SGHTA and FQGNSA.

The chain's CDR3 is CASSQPVQGPPTDTQYF. The chain combines TRBV7-8 with TRBJ2-3; TCRdb selects TRBD1, and the lack of DNA leaves this call unchecked. Germline V CDR1 and CDR2: SGHVS, FQNEAQ. This CDR3 is 17 amino acids long.

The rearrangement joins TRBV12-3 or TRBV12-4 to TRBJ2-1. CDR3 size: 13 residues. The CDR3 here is CASSSRRGNEQFF.

The CDR3 region is CSADSGRRETQYF. The chain has TRBV20-1 and TRBJ2-5; TCRdb reports TRBD1, a call that lacks DNA to check it against. The CDR3 has 13 residues. Germline CDR1 DFQATT, CDR2 SNEGSKA (reference sequence).

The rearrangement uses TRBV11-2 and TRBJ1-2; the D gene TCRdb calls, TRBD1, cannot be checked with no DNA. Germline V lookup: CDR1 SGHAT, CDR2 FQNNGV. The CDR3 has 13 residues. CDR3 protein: CASSQEQGDGYTF.

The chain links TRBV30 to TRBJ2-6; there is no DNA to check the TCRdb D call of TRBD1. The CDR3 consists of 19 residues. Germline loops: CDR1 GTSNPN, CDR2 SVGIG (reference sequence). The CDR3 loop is CAWRLIRQGVSSGANVLTF.

This CDR3 is CASSLTSGARGELFF. This chain joins TRBV12-3 or TRBV12-4 and TRBJ2-2; checking the TCRdb D call of TRBD2 is not possible without DNA. This CDR3 has 15 amino acids.

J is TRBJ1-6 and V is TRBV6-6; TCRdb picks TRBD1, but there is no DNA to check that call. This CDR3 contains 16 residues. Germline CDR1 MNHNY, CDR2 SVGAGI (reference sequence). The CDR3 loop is CASRSSLRDSNSPLHF.

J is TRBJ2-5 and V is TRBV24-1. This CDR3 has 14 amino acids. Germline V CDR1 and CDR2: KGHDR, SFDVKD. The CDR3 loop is CATSGGNTPETQYF.

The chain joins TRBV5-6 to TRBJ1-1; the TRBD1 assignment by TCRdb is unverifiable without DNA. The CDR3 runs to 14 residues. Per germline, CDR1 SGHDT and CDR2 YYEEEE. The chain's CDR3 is CASSLKDRDAEAFF.

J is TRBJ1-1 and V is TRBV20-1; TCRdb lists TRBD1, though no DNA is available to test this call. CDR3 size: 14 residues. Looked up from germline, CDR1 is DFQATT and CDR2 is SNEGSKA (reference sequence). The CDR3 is CSARQRQGGTEAFF.

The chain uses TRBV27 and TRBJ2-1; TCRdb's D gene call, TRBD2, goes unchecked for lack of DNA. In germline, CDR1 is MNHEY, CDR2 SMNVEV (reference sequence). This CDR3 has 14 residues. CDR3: CASSLVTSGREQFF.

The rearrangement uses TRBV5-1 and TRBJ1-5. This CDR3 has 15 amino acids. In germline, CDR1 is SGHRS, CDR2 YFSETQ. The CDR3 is CASSLNVGSNQPQHF. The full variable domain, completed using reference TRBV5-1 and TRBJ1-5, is KAGVTQTPRYLIKTRGQQVTLSCSPISGHRSVSWYQQTPGQGLQFLFEYFSETQRNKGNFPGRFSGRQFSNSRSEMNVSTLELGDSALYLCASSLNVGSNQPQHFGDGTRLSIL.